This T cell receptor beta chain was sequenced during a study of blood T cell repertoires in COVID-19. Background on the study: Some COVID-19 samples were acute and others convalescent; all came from the United States, Italy and Spain. Nucleic acid was either cDNA or gDNA, and it came from T cells, B-cell-depleted T cells, or PBMCs.

In the original workflow: The assay estimated nucleated cells by amplifying reference gene primers. Method: immunoSEQ multiplex PCR; TCRdb's copy keeps in-frame clones and lacks some. V and J calls and clone size are those listed in that table; D and trimming were worked out from the DNA. The sample includes fewer than 95,000 clones, roughly 90% of them seen just once. This clone was recorded once. The CDR3 covers 16 residues. V lost 2 bases and J lost 2, with 13 bases in between. The germline V gene encodes CDR1 LNHNV and CDR2 YYDKDF (reference sequence). J is TRBJ2-4 and V is TRBV15, with D maybe TRBD1 (6 bases). The receptor was isolated from a man aged 50 to 59 with active or convalescent COVID-19. The sequencing input was peripheral blood. CDR3 amino acids: CATSRLGAKSKNIQYF. In DNA form, the CDR3 reads TGTGCCACCAGCAGACTGGGGGCGAAGTCCAAAAACATTCAGTACTTC. Full variable domain (missing parts from reference TRBV15 and TRBJ2-4): DAMVIQNPRYQVTQFGKPVTLSCSQTLNHNVMYWYQQKSSQAPKLLFHYYDKDFNNEADTPDNFQSRRPNTSFCFLDIRSPGLGDTAMYLCATSRLGAKSKNIQYFGAGTRLSVL.